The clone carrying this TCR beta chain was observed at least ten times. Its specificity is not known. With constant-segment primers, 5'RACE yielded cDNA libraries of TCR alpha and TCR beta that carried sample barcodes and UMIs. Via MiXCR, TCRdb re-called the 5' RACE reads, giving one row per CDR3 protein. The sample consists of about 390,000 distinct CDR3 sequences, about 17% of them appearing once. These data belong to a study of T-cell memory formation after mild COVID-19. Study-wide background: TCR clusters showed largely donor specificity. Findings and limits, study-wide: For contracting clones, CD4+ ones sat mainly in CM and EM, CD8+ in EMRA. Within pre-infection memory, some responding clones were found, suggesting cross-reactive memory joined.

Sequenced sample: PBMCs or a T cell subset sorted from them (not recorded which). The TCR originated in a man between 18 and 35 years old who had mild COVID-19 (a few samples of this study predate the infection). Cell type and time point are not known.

DNA of the CDR3: TGTGCCAGCAGCTTCGGCCCCAATGAGCAGTTCTTC. It encodes CASSFGPNEQFF. This sequence joins TRBV7-8 and TRBJ2-1; unclear D gene. CDR3 size: 12 residues. From germline, CDR1 is SGHVS and CDR2 FQNEAQ. The germline V and J ends were trimmed by 3 bases and 6 bases, with 6 bases remaining between them.